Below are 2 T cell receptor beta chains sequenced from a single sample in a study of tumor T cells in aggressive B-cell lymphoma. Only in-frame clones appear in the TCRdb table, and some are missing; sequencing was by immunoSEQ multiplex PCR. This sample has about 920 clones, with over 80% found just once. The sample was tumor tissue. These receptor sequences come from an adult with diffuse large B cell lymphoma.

The CDR3 DNA is TGTGCCAGCAGTTTCTCTCAGACTAGCGGGGCGAGCTCCTACGAGCAGTACTTC. Residues: CASSFSQTSGASSYEQYF. The V call is TRBV27, the J call TRBJ2-7; 11 bases fit TRBD2. CDR1 and CDR2 (germline): MNHEY, SMNVEV (reference sequence). Germline trimming cut 3 bases from V and 0 bases from J; bases unmatched to any gene: 10. CDR3 length equals 18 residues.

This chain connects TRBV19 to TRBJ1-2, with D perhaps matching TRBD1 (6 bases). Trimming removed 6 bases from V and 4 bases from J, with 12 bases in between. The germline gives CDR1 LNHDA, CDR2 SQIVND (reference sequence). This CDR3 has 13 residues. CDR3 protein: CASRPGQLYGYTF. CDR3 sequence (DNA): TGTGCCAGTAGACCCGGACAGCTCTATGGCTACACCTTC.